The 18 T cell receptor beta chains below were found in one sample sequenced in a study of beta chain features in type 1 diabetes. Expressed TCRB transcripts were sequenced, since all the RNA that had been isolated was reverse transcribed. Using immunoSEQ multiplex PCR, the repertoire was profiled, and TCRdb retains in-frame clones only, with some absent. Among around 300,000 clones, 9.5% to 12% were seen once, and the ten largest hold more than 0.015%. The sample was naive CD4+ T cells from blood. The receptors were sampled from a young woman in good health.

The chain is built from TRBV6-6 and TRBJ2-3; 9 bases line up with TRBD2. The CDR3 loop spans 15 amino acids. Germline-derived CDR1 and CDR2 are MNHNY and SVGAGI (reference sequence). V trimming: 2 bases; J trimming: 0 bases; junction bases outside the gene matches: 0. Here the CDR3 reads CASSYGTSSTDTQYF. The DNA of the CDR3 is TGTGCCAGCAGTTACGGGACTAGCAGCACAGATACGCAGTATTTT.

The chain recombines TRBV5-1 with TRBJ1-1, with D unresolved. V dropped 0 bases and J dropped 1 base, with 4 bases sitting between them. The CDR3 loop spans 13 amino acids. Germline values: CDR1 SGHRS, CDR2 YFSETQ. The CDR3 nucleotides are TGCGCCAGCAGCTTGGCAGGGAACACTGAAGCTTTCTTT. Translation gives CASSLAGNTEAFF.

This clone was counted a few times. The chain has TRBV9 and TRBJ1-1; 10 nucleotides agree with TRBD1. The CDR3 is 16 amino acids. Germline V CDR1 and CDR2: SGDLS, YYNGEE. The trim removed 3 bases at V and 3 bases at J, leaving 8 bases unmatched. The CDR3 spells CASSEGQGIADTEAFF. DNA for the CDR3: TGTGCCAGCAGCGAGGGACAGGGGATCGCGGACACTGAAGCTTTCTTT.

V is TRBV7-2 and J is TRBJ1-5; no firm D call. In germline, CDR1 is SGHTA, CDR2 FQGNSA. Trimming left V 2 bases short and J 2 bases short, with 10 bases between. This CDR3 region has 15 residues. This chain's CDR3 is CASSLTGSGNQPQHF. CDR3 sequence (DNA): TGTGCCAGCAGCTTAACCGGGTCGGGCAATCAGCCCCAGCATTTT.

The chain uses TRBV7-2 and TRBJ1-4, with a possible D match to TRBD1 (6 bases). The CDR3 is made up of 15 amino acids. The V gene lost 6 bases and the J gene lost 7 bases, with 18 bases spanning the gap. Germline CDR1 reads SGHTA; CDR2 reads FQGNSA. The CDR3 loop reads CASRRGLAVGEKLFF. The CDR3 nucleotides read TGTGCCAGCAGGAGGGGGTTAGCTGTGGGTGAAAAACTGTTTTTT. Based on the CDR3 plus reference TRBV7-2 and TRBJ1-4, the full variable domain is GAGVSQSPSNKVTEKGKDVELRCDPISGHTALYWYRQSLGQGLEFLIYFQGNSAPDKSGLPSDRFSAERTGGSVSTLTIQRTQQEDSAVYLCASRRGLAVGEKLFFGSGTQLSVL.

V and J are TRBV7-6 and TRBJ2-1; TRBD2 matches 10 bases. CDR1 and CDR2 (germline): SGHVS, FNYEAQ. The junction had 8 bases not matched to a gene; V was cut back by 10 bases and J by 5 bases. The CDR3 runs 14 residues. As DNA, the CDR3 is TGTGCCATACAAGTAGCGGGAGGACACAATGAGCAGTTCTTC. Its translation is CAIQVAGGHNEQFF. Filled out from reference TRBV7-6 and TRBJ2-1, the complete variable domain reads GAGVSQSPRYKVTKRGQDVALRCDPISGHVSLYWYRQALGQGPEFLTYFNYEAQQDKSGLPNDRFSAERPEGSISTLTIQRTEQRDSAMYRCAIQVAGGHNEQFFGPGTRLTVL.

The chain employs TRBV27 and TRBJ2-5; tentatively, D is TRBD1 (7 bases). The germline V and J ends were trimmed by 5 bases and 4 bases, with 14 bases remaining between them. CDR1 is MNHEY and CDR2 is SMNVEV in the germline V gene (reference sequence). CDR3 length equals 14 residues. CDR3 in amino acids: CASSTPQGGETQYF. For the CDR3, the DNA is TGTGCCAGCAGTACACCCCAGGGGGGAGAGACCCAGTACTTC.

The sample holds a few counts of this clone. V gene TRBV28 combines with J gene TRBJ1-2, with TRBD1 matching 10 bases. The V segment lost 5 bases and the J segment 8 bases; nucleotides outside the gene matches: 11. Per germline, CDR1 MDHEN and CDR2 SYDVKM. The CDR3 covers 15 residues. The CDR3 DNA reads TGTGCCAGCAGTATCCCGACAGGGGGCGCGAGGGGCTACACCTTC. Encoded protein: CASSIPTGGARGYTF.

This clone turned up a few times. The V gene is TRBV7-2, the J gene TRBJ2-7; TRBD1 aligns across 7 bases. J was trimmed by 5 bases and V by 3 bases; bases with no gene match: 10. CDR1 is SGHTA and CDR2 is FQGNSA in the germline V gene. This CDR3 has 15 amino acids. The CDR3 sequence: CASSFLLGTDHEQYF. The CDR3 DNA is TGTGCCAGCAGCTTTCTTTTAGGGACAGATCACGAGCAGTACTTC.

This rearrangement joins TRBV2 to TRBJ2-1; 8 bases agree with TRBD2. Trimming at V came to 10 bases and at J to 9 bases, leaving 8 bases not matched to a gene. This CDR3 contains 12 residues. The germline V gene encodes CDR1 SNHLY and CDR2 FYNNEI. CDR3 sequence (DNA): TGTGCCACCGGGACTAGTATTGGTGAGCAGTTCTTC. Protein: CATGTSIGEQFF.

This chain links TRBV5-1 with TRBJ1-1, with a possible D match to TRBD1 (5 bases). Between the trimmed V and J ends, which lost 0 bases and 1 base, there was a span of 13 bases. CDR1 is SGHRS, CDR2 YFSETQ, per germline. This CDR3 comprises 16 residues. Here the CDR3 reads CASSLADHRSNTEAFF. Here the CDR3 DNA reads TGCGCCAGCAGCTTGGCCGACCACAGGTCGAACACTGAAGCTTTCTTT.

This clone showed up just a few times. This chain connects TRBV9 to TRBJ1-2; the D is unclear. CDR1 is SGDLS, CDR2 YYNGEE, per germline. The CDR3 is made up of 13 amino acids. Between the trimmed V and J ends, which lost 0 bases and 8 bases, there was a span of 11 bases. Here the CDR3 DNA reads TGTGCCAGCAGCGTAGATGAGGAATTGGGCTACACCTTC. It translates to CASSVDEELGYTF.

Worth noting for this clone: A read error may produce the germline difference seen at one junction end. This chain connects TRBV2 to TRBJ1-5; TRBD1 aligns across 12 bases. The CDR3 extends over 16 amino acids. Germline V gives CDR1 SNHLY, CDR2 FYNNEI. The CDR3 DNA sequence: TGTGCCAGCAGCGAAGGGACAGGGGGCTCTATTCAGCCCCAGCATTTT. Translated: CASSEGTGGSIQPQHF.

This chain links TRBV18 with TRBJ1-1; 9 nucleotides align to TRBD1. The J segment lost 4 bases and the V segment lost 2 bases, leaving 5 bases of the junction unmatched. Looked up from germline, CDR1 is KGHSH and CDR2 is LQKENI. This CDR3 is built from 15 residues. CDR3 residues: CASSPGTGFFTEAFF. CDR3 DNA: TGTGCCAGCTCACCAGGGACAGGGTTTTTCACTGAAGCTTTCTTT.

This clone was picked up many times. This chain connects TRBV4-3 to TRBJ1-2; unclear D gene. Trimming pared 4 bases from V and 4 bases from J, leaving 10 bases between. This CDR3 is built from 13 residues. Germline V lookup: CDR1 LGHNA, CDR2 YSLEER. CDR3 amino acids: CASSRSEGYGYTF. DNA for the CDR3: TGCGCCAGCAGCCGCTCGGAGGGCTATGGCTACACCTTC.

In DNA, the CDR3 is TGCGCCAGCAGCCCCGACAGGCGAAGGATCACCGGGGAGCTGTTTTTT. Protein product: CASSPDRRRITGELFF. The rearrangement uses TRBV4-3 and TRBJ2-2; a weak D match, TRBD1 (6 bases). The V gene lost 4 bases and the J gene lost 4 bases, with 16 bases spanning the gap. Germline values: CDR1 LGHNA, CDR2 YSLEER. The CDR3 covers 16 residues.

Here the CDR3 reads CASTPSGRPYEQYF. In DNA form, the CDR3 reads TGTGCCAGCACCCCGTCAGGGAGGCCCTACGAGCAGTACTTC. The rearrangement links TRBV11-1 to TRBJ2-7; weak D call: TRBD2 (6 bases). The V end was cut by 7 bases, the J end by 2 bases, with 15 bases between. There are 14 residues in the CDR3. CDR1 is SGHAT and CDR2 is FQDESV in the germline V gene (reference sequence).

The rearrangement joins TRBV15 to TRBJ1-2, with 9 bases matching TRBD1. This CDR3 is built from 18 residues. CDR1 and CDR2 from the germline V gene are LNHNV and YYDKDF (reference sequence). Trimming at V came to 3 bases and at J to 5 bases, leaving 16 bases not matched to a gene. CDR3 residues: CATSRKGTGILREYGYTF. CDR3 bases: TGTGCCACCAGCAGGAAAGGGACAGGGATCCTTCGGGAGTATGGCTACACCTTC.